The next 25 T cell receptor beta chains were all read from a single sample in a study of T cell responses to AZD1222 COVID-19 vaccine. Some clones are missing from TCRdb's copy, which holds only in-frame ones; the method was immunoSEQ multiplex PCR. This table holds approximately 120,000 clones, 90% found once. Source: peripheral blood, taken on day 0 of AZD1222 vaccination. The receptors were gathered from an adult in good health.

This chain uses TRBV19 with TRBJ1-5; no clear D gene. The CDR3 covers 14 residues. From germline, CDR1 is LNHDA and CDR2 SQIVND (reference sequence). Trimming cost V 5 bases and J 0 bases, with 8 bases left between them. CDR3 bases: TGTGCCAGTAGTGGACGGAATAGCAATCAGCCCCAGCATTTT. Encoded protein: CASSGRNSNQPQHF.

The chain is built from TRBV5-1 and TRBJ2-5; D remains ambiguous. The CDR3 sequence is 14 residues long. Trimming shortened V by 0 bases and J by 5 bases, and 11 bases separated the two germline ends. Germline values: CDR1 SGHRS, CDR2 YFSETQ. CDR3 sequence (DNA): TGCGCCAGCAGCTTGGGGGTGTCCCGGGAGACCCAGTACTTC. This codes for CASSLGVSRETQYF.

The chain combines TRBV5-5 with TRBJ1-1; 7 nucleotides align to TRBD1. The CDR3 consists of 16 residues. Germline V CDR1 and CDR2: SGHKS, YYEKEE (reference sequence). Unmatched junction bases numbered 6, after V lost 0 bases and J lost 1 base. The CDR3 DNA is TGTGCCAGCAGCTTGGCTATAAGGACAGGGAACACTGAAGCTTTCTTT. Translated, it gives CASSLAIRTGNTEAFF.

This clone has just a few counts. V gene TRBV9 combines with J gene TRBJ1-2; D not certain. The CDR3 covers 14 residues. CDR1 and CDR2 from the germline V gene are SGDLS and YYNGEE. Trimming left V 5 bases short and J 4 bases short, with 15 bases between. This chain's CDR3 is CASSRQWTRYGYTF. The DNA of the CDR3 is TGTGCCAGCAGTAGACAATGGACCCGCTATGGCTACACCTTC.

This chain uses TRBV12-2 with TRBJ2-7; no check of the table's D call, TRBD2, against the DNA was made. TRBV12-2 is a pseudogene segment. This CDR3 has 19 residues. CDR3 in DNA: TGTGCAAGTCCCTTGAAAGGGGGAGCTAGCGGAGTGGGATCCTACGAGCAGTACTTC. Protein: CASPLKGGASGVGSYEQYF.

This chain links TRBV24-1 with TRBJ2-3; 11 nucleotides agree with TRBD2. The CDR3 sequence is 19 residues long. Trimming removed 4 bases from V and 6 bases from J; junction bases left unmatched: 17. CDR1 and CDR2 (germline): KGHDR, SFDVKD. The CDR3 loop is CATSDSSLAGALLPDTQYF. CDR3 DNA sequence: TGTGCCACCAGTGACTCTTCACTAGCGGGAGCCTTACTCCCCGATACGCAGTATTTT.

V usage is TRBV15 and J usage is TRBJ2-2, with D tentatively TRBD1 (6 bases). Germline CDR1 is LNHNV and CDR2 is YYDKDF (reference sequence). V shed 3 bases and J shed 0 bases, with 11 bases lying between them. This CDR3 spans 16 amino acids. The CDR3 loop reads CATSRGHLTNTGELFF. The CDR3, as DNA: TGTGCCACCAGCAGGGGACACCTGACGAACACCGGGGAGCTGTTTTTT.

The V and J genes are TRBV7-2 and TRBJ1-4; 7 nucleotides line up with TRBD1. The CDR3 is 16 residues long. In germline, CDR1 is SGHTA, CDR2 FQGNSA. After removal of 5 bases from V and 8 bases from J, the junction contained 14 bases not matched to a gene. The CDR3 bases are TGTGCCAGCAGCCGGGGGGACGACAGGGTATTGGAAAAACTGTTTTTT. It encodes CASSRGDDRVLEKLFF.

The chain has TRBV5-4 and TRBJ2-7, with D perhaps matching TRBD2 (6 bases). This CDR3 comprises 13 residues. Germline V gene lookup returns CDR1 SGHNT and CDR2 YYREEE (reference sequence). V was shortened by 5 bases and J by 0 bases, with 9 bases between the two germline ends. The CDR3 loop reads CASRAGSSYEQYF. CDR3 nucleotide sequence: TGTGCCAGCAGAGCGGGCAGCTCCTACGAGCAGTACTTC.

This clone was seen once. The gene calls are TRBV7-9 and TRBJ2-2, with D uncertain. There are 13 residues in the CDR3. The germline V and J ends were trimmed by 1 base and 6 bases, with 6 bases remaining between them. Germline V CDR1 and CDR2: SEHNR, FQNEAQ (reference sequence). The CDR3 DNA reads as TGTGCCAGCAGCTTAGGGTTGGCCGGGGAGCTGTTTTTT. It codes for CASSLGLAGELFF.

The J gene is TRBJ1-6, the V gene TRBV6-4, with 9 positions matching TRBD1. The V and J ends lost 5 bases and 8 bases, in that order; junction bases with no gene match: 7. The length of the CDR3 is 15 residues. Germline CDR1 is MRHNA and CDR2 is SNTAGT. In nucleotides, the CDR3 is TGTGCCAGCAGTCTAACAGGGGGCGATTATTCACCCCTCCACTTT. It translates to CASSLTGGDYSPLHF.

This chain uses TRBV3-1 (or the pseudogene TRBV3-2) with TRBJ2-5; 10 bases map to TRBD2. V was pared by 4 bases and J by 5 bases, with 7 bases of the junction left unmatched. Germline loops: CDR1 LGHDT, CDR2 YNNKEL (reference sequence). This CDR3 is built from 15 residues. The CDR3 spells CASSPRTSGGETQYF. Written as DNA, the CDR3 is TGTGCCAGCAGCCCGAGGACTAGCGGAGGGGAGACCCAGTACTTC.

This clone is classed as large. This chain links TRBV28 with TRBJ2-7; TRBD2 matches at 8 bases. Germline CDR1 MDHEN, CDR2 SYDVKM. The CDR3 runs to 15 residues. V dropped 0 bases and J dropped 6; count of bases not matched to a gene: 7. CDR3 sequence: CASSLWGGRSGEQYF. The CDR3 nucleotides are TGTGCCAGCAGTTTATGGGGCGGGAGGTCTGGCGAGCAGTACTTC.

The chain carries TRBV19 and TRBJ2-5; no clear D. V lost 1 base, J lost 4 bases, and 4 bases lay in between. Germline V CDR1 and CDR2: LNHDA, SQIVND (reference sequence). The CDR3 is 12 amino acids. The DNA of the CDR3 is TGTGCCAGTAGTATAGGAGGAGAGACCCAGTACTTC. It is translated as CASSIGGETQYF.

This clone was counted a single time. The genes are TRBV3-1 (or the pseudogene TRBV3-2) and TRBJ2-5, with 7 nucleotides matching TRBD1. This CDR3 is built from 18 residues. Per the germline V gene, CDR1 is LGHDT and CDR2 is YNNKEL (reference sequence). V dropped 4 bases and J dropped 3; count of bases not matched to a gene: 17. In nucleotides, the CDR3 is TGTGCCAGCAGCCTCTGGGACGGGACAGACTTGACCGAAGAGACCCAGTACTTC. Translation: CASSLWDGTDLTEETQYF.

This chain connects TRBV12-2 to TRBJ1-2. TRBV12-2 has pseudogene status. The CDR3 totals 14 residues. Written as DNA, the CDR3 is TGTGCAAGTCGCTTTGAAGGCGGCGACTATGGCTACACCTTC. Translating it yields CASRFEGGDYGYTF.

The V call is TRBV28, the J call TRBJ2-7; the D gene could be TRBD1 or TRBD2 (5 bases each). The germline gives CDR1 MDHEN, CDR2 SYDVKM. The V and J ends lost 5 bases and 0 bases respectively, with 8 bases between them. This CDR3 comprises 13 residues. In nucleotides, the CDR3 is TGTGCCAGCAGTCCCGGGGCCTCCTACGAGCAGTACTTC. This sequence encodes CASSPGASYEQYF. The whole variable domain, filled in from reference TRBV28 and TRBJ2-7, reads DVKVTQSSRYLVKRTGEKVFLECVQDMDHENMFWYRQDPGLGLRLIYFSYDVKMKEKGDIPEGYSVSREKKERFSLILESASTNQTSMYLCASSPGASYEQYFGPGTRLTVT.

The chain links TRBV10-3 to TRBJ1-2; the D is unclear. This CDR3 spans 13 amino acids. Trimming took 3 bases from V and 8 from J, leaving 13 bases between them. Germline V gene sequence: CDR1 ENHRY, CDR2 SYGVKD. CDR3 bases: TGTGCCATCAGTGACGGGGATTCGGGAGGCTACACCTTC. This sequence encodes CAISDGDSGGYTF.

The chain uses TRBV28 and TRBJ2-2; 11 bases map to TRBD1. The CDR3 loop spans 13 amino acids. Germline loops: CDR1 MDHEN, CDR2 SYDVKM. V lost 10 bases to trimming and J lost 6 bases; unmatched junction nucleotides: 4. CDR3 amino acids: CATRTGGSGELFF. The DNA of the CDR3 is TGTGCCACCCGGACAGGGGGCTCCGGGGAGCTGTTTTTT.

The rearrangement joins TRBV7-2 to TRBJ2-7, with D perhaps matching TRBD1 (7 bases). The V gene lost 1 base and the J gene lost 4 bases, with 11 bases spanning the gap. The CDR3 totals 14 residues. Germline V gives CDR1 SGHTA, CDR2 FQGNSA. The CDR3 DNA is TGTGCCAGCAGCTTAGAACAGGGGAGGTACGAGCAGTACTTC. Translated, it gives CASSLEQGRYEQYF.

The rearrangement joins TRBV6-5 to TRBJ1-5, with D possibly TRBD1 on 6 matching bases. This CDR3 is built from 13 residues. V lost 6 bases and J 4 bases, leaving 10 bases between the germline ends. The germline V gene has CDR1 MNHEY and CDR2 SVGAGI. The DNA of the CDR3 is TGTGCCAGCAGCGCAGGGGCAAATCAGCCCCAGCATTTT. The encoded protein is CASSAGANQPQHF.

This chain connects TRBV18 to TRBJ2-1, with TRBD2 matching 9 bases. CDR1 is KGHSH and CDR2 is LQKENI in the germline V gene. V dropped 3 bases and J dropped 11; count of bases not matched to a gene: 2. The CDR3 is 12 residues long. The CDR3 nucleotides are TGTGCCAGCTCACCTCTAGCGGGGAAGCAGTTCTTC. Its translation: CASSPLAGKQFF.

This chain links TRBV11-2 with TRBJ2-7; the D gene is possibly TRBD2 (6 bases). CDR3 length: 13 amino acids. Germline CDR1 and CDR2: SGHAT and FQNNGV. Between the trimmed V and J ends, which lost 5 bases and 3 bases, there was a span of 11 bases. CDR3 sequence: CASSGGIRYEQYF. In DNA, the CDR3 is TGTGCCAGCAGCGGGGGGATTCGCTACGAGCAGTACTTC.

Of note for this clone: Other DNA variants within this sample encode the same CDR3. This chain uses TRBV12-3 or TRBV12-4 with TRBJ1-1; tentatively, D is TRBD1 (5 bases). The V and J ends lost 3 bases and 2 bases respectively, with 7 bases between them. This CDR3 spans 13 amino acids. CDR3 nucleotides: TGTGCCAGCAGTTTTGGGGGAAACACTGAAGCTTTCTTT. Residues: CASSFGGNTEAFF.

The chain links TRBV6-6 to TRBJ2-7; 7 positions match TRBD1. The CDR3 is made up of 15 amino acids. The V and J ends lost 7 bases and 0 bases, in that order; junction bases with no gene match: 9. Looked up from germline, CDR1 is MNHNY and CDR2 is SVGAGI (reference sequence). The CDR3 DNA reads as TGTGCCAGCACCGAGACAGGGCTCAGCTCCTACGAGCAGTACTTC. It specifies CASTETGLSSYEQYF.